The 11 T cell receptor beta chains given below trace back to one sample, sequenced in a study of long-term antiretroviral therapy in people with HIV. This was the immunoSEQ v3.0 assay at survey level. Generated by immunoSEQ multiplex PCR, the TCRdb table keeps only in-frame clones and is missing some. The table has about 20,000 clones, just under 80% seen once; the top ten hold around 13%. The sample was unsorted PBMCs, taken 0.3 years after starting antiretroviral therapy. These receptors came from a woman aged 45-60 years with HIV.

The J gene is TRBJ1-4, the V gene TRBV25-1; no firm D call. Germline loops: CDR1 MGHDK, CDR2 SYGVNS. The CDR3 sequence is 16 residues long. Trimming shortened V by 3 bases and J by 3 bases, and 14 bases separated the two germline ends. This CDR3 is CASSDLAPGANEKLFF. In DNA form, the CDR3 reads TGTGCCAGCAGTGACCTCGCCCCTGGGGCTAATGAAAAACTGTTTTTT.

The J gene is TRBJ1-4, the V gene TRBV5-5; tentatively, D is TRBD1 (6 bases). This CDR3 contains 15 residues. With 0 bases removed from V and 7 bases from J, the gap between germline ends came to 13 bases. Germline CDR1 and CDR2: SGHKS and YYEKEE (reference sequence). The CDR3 here is CASSLDEDSVEKLFF. The CDR3 DNA reads TGTGCCAGCAGCTTGGACGAGGACAGCGTTGAAAAACTGTTTTTT.

The gene calls are TRBV18 and TRBJ2-2, with D maybe TRBD2 (6 bases). V was cut by 2 bases and J by 0 bases, with 10 bases left in between. Germline V gene data show CDR1 as KGHSH and CDR2 as LQKENI. This CDR3 contains 16 residues. The CDR3 region is CASSPTGGANTGELFF. CDR3 sequence (DNA): TGTGCCAGCTCACCAACTGGAGGGGCGAACACCGGGGAGCTGTTTTTT.

The rearrangement links TRBV5-6 to TRBJ1-3; D ambiguous. Germline CDR1 is SGHDT and CDR2 is YYEEEE. V was clipped by 1 base and J by 4 bases, with 3 bases between them. The CDR3 sequence is 12 residues long. The CDR3 spells CASSLMGNTIYF. Here the CDR3 DNA reads TGTGCCAGCAGCTTGATGGGAAACACCATATATTTT.

The chain combines TRBV5-1 with TRBJ2-2; a possible D gene is TRBD1 (5 bases). There are 14 residues in the CDR3. CDR1 SGHRS and CDR2 YFSETQ come from the germline V gene. Trimming stripped 5 bases from V and 1 base from J, with 9 bases between. Here the CDR3 reads CASRQGMNTGELFF. CDR3 bases: TGCGCCAGCAGGCAGGGTATGAACACCGGGGAGCTGTTTTTT.

V and J are TRBV12-5 and TRBJ2-2; unclear D gene. Between the trimmed V and J ends, which lost 8 bases and 5 bases, there was a span of 9 bases. The CDR3 is made up of 12 amino acids. Germline V gives CDR1 LGHNT, CDR2 FRNRAP. The CDR3 nucleotides are TGTGCTAGTCAATTGGGGACCGGGGAGCTGTTTTTT. It codes for CASQLGTGELFF.

The rearrangement links TRBV30 to TRBJ2-1; D may match TRBD1 or TRBD2 (6 bases each). Germline-derived CDR1 and CDR2 are GTSNPN and SVGIG (reference sequence). Between the trimmed V and J ends, which lost 2 bases and 9 bases, there was a span of 11 bases. This CDR3 spans 12 amino acids. Written as DNA, the CDR3 is TGTGCCTGGAGTATGGGGGGCGGTGAGCAGTTCTTC. This encodes CAWSMGGGEQFF.

V and J are TRBV10-2 and TRBJ2-3; a possible D gene is TRBD2 (6 bases). The germline V and J ends were trimmed by 7 bases and 6 bases, with 14 bases remaining between them. The CDR3 sequence is 13 residues long. Germline V gene data show CDR1 as WSHSY and CDR2 as SAAADI. DNA for the CDR3: TGCGCCAGCATGGGCTATCGGGGGGATACGCAGTATTTT. The encoded protein is CASMGYRGDTQYF.

The V gene is TRBV19, the J gene TRBJ1-1; D gene uncertain. The CDR3 runs to 13 residues. V was pared by 10 bases and J by 3 bases, with 15 bases between. Germline V CDR1 and CDR2: LNHDA, SQIVND (reference sequence). The CDR3 here is CATQLPGYTEAFF. The CDR3 DNA is TGTGCCACCCAATTACCGGGGTACACTGAAGCTTTCTTT.

V usage is TRBV19 and J usage is TRBJ1-2; TRBD1 is a possible D gene (5 bases). Per germline, CDR1 LNHDA and CDR2 SQIVND (reference sequence). The CDR3 totals 12 residues. V was trimmed by 7 bases and J by 8 bases, leaving 14 bases between them. In DNA form, the CDR3 reads TGTGCCAGTAACTTCGGGGGAAACGGCTACACCTTC. Translating gives CASNFGGNGYTF.

V usage is TRBV5-1 and J usage is TRBJ2-5, with unresolved D. Per the germline V gene, CDR1 is SGHRS and CDR2 is YFSETQ. The CDR3 loop spans 13 amino acids. The V end lost 0 bases, the J end lost 3 bases, and 6 bases lay between the germline ends. Here the CDR3 reads CASSLGTKETQYF. CDR3 sequence (DNA): TGCGCCAGCAGCTTGGGGACGAAAGAGACCCAGTACTTC.